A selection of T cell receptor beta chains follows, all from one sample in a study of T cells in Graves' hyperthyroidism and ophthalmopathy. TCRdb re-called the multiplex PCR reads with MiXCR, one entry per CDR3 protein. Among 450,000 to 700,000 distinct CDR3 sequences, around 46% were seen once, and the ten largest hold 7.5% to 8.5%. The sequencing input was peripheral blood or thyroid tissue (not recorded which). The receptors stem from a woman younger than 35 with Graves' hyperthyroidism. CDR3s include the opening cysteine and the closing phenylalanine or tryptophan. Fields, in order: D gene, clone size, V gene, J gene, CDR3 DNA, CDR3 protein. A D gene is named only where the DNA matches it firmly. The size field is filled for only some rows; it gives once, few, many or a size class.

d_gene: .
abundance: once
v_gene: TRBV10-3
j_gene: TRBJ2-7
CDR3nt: TGTGCCATCAGTGGACTCGCCACCTACGAGCAGTACTTC
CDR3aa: CAISGLATYEQYF

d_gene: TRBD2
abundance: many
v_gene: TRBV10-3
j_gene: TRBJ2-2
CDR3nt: TGTGCCATCAGTCCGACTAGCGGGAGCGCCGGGGAGCTGTTTTTT
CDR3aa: CAISPTSGSAGELFF

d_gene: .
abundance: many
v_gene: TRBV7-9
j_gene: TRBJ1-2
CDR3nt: TGTGCCAGCAGCCCTGTCAGGGCAAACTATGGCTACACCTTC
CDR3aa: CASSPVRANYGYTF

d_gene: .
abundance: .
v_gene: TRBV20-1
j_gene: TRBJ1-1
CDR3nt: TGCAGTGCTAGGCCCAGCGGGAAAGGAACTGAAGCTTTCTTT
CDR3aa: CSARPSGKGTEAFF

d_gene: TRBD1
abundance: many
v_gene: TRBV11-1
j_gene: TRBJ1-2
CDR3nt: TGTGCCAGCAGCCGACCCGGGACAGAACATTGGGGCTACACCTTC
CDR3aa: CASSRPGTEHWGYTF

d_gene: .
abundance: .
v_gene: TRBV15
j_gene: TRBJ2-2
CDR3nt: TGTGCCACCAGCAGAGTGGGGGGGCCCACCGGGGAGCTGTTTTTT
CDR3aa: CATSRVGGPTGELFF

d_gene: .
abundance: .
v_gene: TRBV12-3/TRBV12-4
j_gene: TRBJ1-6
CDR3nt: TGTGCCAGCAGTATGGGACTGGGTAATTCACCCCTCCACTTT
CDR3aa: CASSMGLGNSPLHF

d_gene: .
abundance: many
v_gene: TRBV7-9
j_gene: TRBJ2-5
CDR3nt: TGTGCCAGCAGCTTAGCGGGGACCCAGTACTTC
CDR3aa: CASSLAGTQYF

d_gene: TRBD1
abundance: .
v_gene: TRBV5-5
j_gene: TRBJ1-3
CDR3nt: TGTGCCAGCAGTAACCTCCCGACAGGGGGCGCCTTCTCTGGAAACACCATATATTTT
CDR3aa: CASSNLPTGGAFSGNTIYF

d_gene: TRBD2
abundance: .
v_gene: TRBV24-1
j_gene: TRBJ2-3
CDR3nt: TGTGCCACCAGTGAGGGGACTAGCGTAACAGATACGCAGTATTTT
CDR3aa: CATSEGTSVTDTQYF

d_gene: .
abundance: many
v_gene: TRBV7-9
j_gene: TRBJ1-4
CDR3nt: TGTGCCAGCAGCTTGCCATCCAATGAAAAACTGTTTTTT
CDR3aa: CASSLPSNEKLFF

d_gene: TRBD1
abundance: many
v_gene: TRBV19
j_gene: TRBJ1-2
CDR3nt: TGTGCCAGTAGTACGACCTGGACAGGGGGCGAATCTAACTATGGCTACACCTTC
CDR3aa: CASSTTWTGGESNYGYTF

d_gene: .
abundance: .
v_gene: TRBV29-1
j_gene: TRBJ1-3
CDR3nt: TGCAGCGTTGAAGATCGGGAAGGAAACACCATATATTTT
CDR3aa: CSVEDREGNTIYF

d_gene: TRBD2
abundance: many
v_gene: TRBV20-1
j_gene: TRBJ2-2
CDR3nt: TGCAGTGCTTTCGCGGGAGGGCCGGGCACCGGGGAGCTGTTTTTT
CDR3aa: CSAFAGGPGTGELFF

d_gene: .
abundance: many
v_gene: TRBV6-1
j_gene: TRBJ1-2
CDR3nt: TGTGCCAGCAGTGAAACTGGCTATGGCTACACCTTC
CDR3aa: CASSETGYGYTF

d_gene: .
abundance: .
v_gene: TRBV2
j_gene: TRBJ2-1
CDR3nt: TGTGCCAGCAGTGACCCAGTAAGGGGCGGGACCTACAATGAGCAGTTCTTC
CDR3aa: CASSDPVRGGTYNEQFF

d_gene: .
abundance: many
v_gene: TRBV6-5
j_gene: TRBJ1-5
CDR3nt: TGTGCCAGTCTGACACAACTTAGCAATCAGCCCCAGCATTTT
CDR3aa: CASLTQLSNQPQHF

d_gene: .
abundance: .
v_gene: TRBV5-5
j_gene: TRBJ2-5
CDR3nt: TGTGCCAGCAGCTTGGGCTACTGGGGCGGGGCGAGCCAAGAGACCCAGTACTTC
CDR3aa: CASSLGYWGGASQETQYF

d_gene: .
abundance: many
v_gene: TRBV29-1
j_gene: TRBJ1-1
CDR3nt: TGCAGCGCCTCCCCGACCGACACTGAAGCTTTCTTT
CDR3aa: CSASPTDTEAFF

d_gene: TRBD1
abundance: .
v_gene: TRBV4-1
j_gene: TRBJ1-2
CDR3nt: TGCGCCAGCAGCCAAGTAGGTCAGGGGGACAGAGTTTATAGCTACACCTTC
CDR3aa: CASSQVGQGDRVYSYTF

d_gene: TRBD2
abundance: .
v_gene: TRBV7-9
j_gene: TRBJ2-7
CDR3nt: TGTGCCAGCAGCTATCTAGCGGGAGGAAAGGGTCTAGACGAGCAGTACTTC
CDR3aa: CASSYLAGGKGLDEQYF

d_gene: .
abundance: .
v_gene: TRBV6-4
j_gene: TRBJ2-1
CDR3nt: TGTGCCAGCAGTTCCGAGATGTACAATGAGCAGTTCTTC
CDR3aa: CASSSEMYNEQFF

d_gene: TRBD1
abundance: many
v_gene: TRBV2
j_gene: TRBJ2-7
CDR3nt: TGTGCCAGCAGTGACAGGGGGCCCCCCTACGAGCAGTACTTC
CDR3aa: CASSDRGPPYEQYF

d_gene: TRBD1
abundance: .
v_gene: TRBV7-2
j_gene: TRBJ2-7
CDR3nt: TGTGCCAGCAGCTATTGGACAGGGTACGAGCAGTACTTC
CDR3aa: CASSYWTGYEQYF

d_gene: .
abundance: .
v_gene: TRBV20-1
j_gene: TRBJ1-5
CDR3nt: TGCAGTGCTAGAGAGGAGTACAATCAGCCCCAGCATTTT
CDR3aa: CSAREEYNQPQHF

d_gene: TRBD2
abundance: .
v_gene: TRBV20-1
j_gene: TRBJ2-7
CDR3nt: TGCAGTGCGCGGACTAGCGGCCCCTGGTACGAGCAGTACTTC
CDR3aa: CSARTSGPWYEQYF